The next 5 T cell receptor beta chains were all read from a single sample in a study of cytomegalovirus exposure and HLA in healthy donors. The PCR had 60 Vbeta and 13 Jbeta primers. Repertoires were generated with immunoSEQ multiplex PCR, while TCRdb's copy carries only in-frame clones and drops some. This sample carries under 55,000 clones, about three quarters of them seen once, and the ten largest clones take approximately 3.2%. Sequencing used PBMCs. The receptors come from a woman in her thirties in good health and CMV-seronegative.

The chain employs TRBV28 and TRBJ1-2; TRBD1 aligns across 10 bases. The germline gives CDR1 MDHEN, CDR2 SYDVKM. V dropped 3 bases and J dropped 7; count of bases not matched to a gene: 5. This CDR3 region has 14 residues. The CDR3 reads CASSLGQGRGGYTF. The CDR3 coding sequence is TGTGCCAGCAGTTTGGGACAGGGGCGCGGTGGCTACACCTTC.

The chain combines TRBV6-5 with TRBJ1-4; D perhaps matches TRBD1 (6 bases). Germline CDR1 and CDR2: MNHEY and SVGAGI. V lost 6 bases and J lost 4, with 15 bases in between. The CDR3 loop spans 15 amino acids. The CDR3 nucleotides are TGTGCCAGCAGCTTCGCGGGGGGCTATAATGAAAAACTGTTTTTT. It specifies CASSFAGGYNEKLFF.

The V call is TRBV20-1, the J call TRBJ1-1, with D perhaps TRBD1 (6 bases). CDR3 length: 11 residues. Trimming cost V 5 bases and J 6 bases, with 10 bases left between them. Germline loops: CDR1 DFQATT, CDR2 SNEGSKA (reference sequence). The CDR3 sequence: CSAADRPEAFF. The CDR3 DNA reads as TGCAGTGCTGCCGACAGGCCTGAAGCTTTCTTT.

The genes are TRBV18 and TRBJ2-5; 8 bases are shared with TRBD2. V dropped 2 bases and J dropped 5; count of bases not matched to a gene: 7. Germline assignment: CDR1 KGHSH and CDR2 LQKENI. This CDR3 has 15 amino acids. The CDR3 DNA reads TGTGCCAGCTCACCATATACTAGCGGAGGGGAGACCCAGTACTTC. Its translation: CASSPYTSGGETQYF.

The rearrangement joins TRBV28 to TRBJ1-1; D unresolved. The germline V gene encodes CDR1 MDHEN and CDR2 SYDVKM. The V end lost 11 bases, the J end lost 4 bases, and 11 bases lay between the germline ends. The CDR3 sequence is 11 residues long. CDR3 nucleotide sequence: TGTGCCGCCCGGTCGGGCACTGAAGCTTTCTTT. Protein sequence: CAARSGTEAFF.